Here is one T cell receptor (beta chain) with its context. Its target is unknown. A multiplex PCR was run with 60 Vbeta primers and 13 Jbeta primers. The data were produced by immunoSEQ multiplex PCR, yet TCRdb's version contains in-frame clones alone and is incomplete. The profile covers some 130,000 clones, with roughly 72% appearing a single time and roughly 7.2% taken by the ten largest. Trimming removed 5 bases from V and 5 bases from J, with 12 bases in between. CDR3 length: 13 residues. Germline assignment: CDR1 MNHNY and CDR2 SVGAGI (reference sequence). This sample stems from a study of cytomegalovirus exposure and HLA in healthy donors. Study information: Earlier, almost 120 million unique TCR beta sequences were recovered from roughly 180 million T cells by an analysis. HLA-typed donors were the source of 83 million or so unique TCRs, which an early data release held.

Study-level points and caveats: Another analysis was done later, and it associated 16,951 TCR beta sequences with HLA alleles at 0.05 false discovery rate.

The sequencing sample was made of PBMCs. This sequence joins TRBV6-6 and TRBJ1-2; the D is unclear. The receptor was isolated from a male donor in good health and CMV-seronegative. The CDR3 DNA sequence: TGTGCCAGCAGTCCCCTGGGCGCGTATGGCTACACCTTC. Translation gives CASSPLGAYGYTF.